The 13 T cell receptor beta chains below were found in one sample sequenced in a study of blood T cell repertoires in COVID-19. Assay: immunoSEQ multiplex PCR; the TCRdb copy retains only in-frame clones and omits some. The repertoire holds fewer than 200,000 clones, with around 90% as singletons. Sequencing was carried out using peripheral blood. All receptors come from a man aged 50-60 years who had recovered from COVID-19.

CDR3 protein: CASRRGGQGARYNEQFF. The CDR3 DNA reads TGTGCCAGCCGACGTGGGGGACAGGGGGCGAGATACAATGAGCAGTTCTTC. This rearrangement joins TRBV19 to TRBJ2-1; 12 bases fit TRBD1. Germline CDR1 LNHDA, CDR2 SQIVND (reference sequence). The CDR3 totals 17 residues. V shed 9 bases, J shed 4 bases, and the junction held 13 bases outside the gene matches.

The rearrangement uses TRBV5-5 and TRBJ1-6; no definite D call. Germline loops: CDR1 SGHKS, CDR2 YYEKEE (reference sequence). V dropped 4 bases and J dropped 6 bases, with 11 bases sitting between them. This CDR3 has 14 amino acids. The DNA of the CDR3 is TGTGCCAGCAGCAGGGAGTCCGGTAATTCACCCCTCCACTTT. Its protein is CASSRESGNSPLHF.

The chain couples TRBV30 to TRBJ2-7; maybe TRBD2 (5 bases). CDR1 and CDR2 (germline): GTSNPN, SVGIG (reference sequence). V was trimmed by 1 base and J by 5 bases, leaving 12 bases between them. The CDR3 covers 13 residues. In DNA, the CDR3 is TGTGCCTGGAGTGGGACTGCGTCGAACGAGCAGTACTTC. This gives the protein CAWSGTASNEQYF.

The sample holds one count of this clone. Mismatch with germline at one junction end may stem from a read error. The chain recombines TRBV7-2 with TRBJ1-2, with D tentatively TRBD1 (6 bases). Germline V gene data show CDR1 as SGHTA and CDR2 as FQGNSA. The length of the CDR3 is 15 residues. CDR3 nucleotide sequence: TGTGCCAGCAGCTTACCTACAGGGTTTTACTACGGCTACACCTTC. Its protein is CASSLPTGFYYGYTF.

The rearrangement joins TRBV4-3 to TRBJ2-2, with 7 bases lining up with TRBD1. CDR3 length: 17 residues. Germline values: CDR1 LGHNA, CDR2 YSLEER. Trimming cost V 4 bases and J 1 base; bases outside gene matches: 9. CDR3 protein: CASSRFAGTENTGELFF. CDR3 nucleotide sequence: TGCGCCAGCAGCCGTTTTGCCGGGACAGAGAACACCGGGGAGCTGTTTTTT.

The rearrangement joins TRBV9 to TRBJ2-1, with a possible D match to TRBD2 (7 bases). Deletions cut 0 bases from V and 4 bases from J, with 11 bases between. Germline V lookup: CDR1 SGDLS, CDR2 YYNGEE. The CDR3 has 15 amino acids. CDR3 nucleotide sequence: TGTGCCAGCAGCGTAGGGGCGGGGGCTTACAATGAGCAGTTCTTC. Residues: CASSVGAGAYNEQFF.

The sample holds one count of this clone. The DNA for the CDR3 is TGTGCCAGCAGTGAGTTCAGGGGCGAATATCAGCCCCAGCATTTT. This sequence encodes CASSEFRGEYQPQHF. This chain connects TRBV2 to TRBJ1-5, with a tentative D call TRBD1 (6 bases). V was cut by 3 bases and J by 5 bases, with 14 bases left in between. The CDR3 covers 15 residues. The germline V gene has CDR1 SNHLY and CDR2 FYNNEI.

The CDR3, as DNA: TGTGCCAGCAGCTCCGGGACAGGATTAGGGCACCAAGAGACCCAGTACTTC. Amino acid sequence: CASSSGTGLGHQETQYF. V usage is TRBV5-8 and J usage is TRBJ2-5, with 8 bases aligning to TRBD1. The junction had 10 bases not matched to a gene; V was cut back by 3 bases and J by 0 bases. The CDR3 consists of 17 residues. CDR1 is SGHTS, CDR2 YDEGEE, per germline.

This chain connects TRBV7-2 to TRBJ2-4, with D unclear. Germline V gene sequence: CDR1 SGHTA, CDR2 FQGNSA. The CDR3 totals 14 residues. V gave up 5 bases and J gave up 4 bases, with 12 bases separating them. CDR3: CASSPETAKNIQYF. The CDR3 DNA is TGTGCCAGCAGCCCGGAGACGGCGAAAAACATTCAGTACTTC.

CDR3 nucleotide sequence: TGTGCCAGCAGATCGACAGGGGGTGACGGCTACACCTTC. This translates into CASRSTGGDGYTF. The rearrangement joins TRBV2 to TRBJ1-2; TRBD1 aligns across 9 bases. In germline, CDR1 is SNHLY, CDR2 FYNNEI. V was pared by 6 bases and J by 8 bases, with 7 bases of the junction left unmatched. This CDR3 is 13 amino acids long.

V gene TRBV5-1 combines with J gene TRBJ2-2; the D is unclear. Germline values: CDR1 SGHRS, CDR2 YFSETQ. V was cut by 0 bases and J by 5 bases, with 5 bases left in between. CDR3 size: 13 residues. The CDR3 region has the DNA TGCGCCAGCAGCTTGGGCGATACCGGGGAGCTGTTTTTT. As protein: CASSLGDTGELFF.

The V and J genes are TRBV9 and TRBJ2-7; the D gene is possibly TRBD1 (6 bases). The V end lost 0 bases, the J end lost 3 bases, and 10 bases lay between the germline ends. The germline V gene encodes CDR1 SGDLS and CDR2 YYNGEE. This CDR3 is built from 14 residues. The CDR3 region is CASSVAEGGYEQYF. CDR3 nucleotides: TGTGCCAGCAGCGTAGCAGAAGGGGGCTACGAGCAGTACTTC.

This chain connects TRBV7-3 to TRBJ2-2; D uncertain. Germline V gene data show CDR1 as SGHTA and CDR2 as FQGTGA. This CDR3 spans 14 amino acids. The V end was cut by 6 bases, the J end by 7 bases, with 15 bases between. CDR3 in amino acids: CASSQFPGGGELFF. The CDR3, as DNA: TGTGCCAGCAGTCAATTTCCGGGTGGCGGGGAGCTGTTTTTT.